A selection of T cell receptor beta chains follows, all from one sample in a study of cytomegalovirus exposure and HLA in healthy donors. Sequenced by immunoSEQ multiplex PCR; TCRdb stores in-frame clones only, minus some. The table has approximately 92,000 clones, roughly 80% seen once. The specimen sequenced was PBMCs. These receptor sequences come from a man aged 45-65 years in good health and CMV-seropositive. CDR3s include the opening cysteine and the closing phenylalanine or tryptophan. The D gene is left open where the match is weak. Rows may omit the clone size; those that give it use once, few, many or a size class.

d_gene,v_gene,abundance,j_gene,CDR3nt,CDR3aa
TRBD2,TRBV30,.,TRBJ2-5,TGTGCCTCCACCCCCGGGACTAGCGGGGGGGAGACCCAGTACTTC,CASTPGTSGGETQYF
.,TRBV9,.,TRBJ2-1,TGTGCCAGCAGCGCCTTCCAGGGGCCCAATGAGCAGTTCTTC,CASSAFQGPNEQFF
TRBD1,TRBV6-1,once,TRBJ1-2,TGTGCCAGCAGTGAAAAGTTAGGGACAGGGCTCTATGGCTACACCTTC,CASSEKLGTGLYGYTF
TRBD1,TRBV30,.,TRBJ1-2,TGTGCCTGGAGCCCGACAGGGGGTGTCTATGGCTACACCTTC,CAWSPTGGVYGYTF
.,TRBV7-2,.,TRBJ2-1,TGTGCCAGCAGCTTAGATCTTTTGGGCGCCGGAGGATCCAATGAGCAGTTCTTC,CASSLDLLGAGGSNEQFF
.,TRBV5-1,.,TRBJ2-5,TGCGCCAGCAGCTTAGGTGGGCCAGAGACCCAGTACTTC,CASSLGGPETQYF
.,TRBV5-5,.,TRBJ1-5,TGTGCCAGCAGCTTGGAACAGGGTTACAATCAGCCCCAGCATTTT,CASSLEQGYNQPQHF
.,TRBV5-8,.,TRBJ1-2,TGTGCCAGCAGCTTACCAGGGACTCCGCCCTATGGCTACACCTTC,CASSLPGTPPYGYTF
TRBD1,TRBV5-6,.,TRBJ1-1,TGTGCCAGCAGCTTCAGGACAGGGGTGAACACTGAAGCTTTCTTT,CASSFRTGVNTEAFF
TRBD2,TRBV11-3,few,TRBJ2-3,TGTGCCAGCAGCCTCAGCGGGGGCACAGATACGCAGTATTTT,CASSLSGGTDTQYF
.,TRBV5-6,.,TRBJ1-6,TGTGCCAGCAGCCTCCGGGACACTAATAATTCACCCCTCCACTTT,CASSLRDTNNSPLHF
.,TRBV7-9,.,TRBJ2-3,TGTGCCAGCAGCTTACAGGGTGCTAGCACAGATACGCAGTATTTT,CASSLQGASTDTQYF
TRBD1,TRBV30,.,TRBJ2-3,TGTGCCTGGAGGAGTACCGGGACAGGGGAAGATACGCAGTATTTT,CAWRSTGTGEDTQYF
TRBD1,TRBV9,.,TRBJ1-4,TGTGCCAGCAGCGTAGGGGACAGTACAAATGAAAAACTGTTTTTT,CASSVGDSTNEKLFF
.,TRBV4-3,.,TRBJ2-7,TGCGCCAGCAGCCAAGAGCCGCCCCCCGCAGGTCACGAGCAGTACTTC,CASSQEPPPAGHEQYF
.,TRBV6-5,.,TRBJ1-4,TGTGCCAGCAGTAACCCTACAGGGAGTCTGTTTTTT,CASSNPTGSLFF
.,TRBV19,.,TRBJ1-5,TGTGCCAGTAGTATTTCACTAGGCTTTCCGCATTTT,CASSISLGFPHF
TRBD1,TRBV5-6,few,TRBJ2-7,TGTGCCAGCAGCGAAGGGACAGAAAGAAAGCTCTACGAGCAGTACTTC,CASSEGTERKLYEQYF
.,TRBV5-8,.,TRBJ1-5,TGTGCCAGCAGCTTGTTCAGGGGTAATCAGCCCCAGCATTTT,CASSLFRGNQPQHF
TRBD2,TRBV4-3,few,TRBJ2-5,TGCGCCAGCAGCCAAGATGGACTAGCGGGGCAAGAGACCCAGTACTTC,CASSQDGLAGQETQYF
.,TRBV7-8,.,TRBJ1-5,TGTGCCAGCAGCGAAACAAGAAATCAGCCCCAGCATTTT,CASSETRNQPQHF
TRBD1,TRBV6-5,.,TRBJ2-2,TGTGCCAGCCGAACCGGGACAGGTACCACCGGGGAGCTGTTTTTT,CASRTGTGTTGELFF
TRBD1,TRBV7-9,.,TRBJ2-7,TGTGCCAGCAGCCCCCTCTGGGACAGTTCCTACGAGCAGTACTTC,CASSPLWDSSYEQYF
.,TRBV6-5,.,TRBJ2-3,TGTGCCAGCAGTTACGAACGGGGTGACACAGATACGCAGTATTTT,CASSYERGDTDTQYF
.,TRBV5-6,few,TRBJ1-2,TGTGCCAGCACTCTCCGGGGGGACTATGGCTACACCTTC,CASTLRGDYGYTF
TRBD1,TRBV5-1,once,TRBJ1-1,TGCGCCAGCAGCCCCAGACAGGGGAGGGCTGAAGCTTTCTTT,CASSPRQGRAEAFF
TRBD1,TRBV19,.,TRBJ2-3,TGTGCCAGTAGGTCACAGGGGGCAGGAGATACGCAGTATTTT,CASRSQGAGDTQYF
.,TRBV27,.,TRBJ2-7,TGTGCCAGCAGTTTATATAGCAGGGGCGAGCAGTACTTC,CASSLYSRGEQYF
.,TRBV9,.,TRBJ1-3,TGTGCCAGCAGCGTCCTTGATGGGGGGGGACCGGGCTCTGGAAACACCATATATTTT,CASSVLDGGGPGSGNTIYF
.,TRBV7-3,.,TRBJ1-2,TGTGCCAGCAGCCCGACGGGGGGGGATGGCTACACCTTC,CASSPTGGDGYTF
.,TRBV7-8,few,TRBJ2-7,TGTGCCAGCAGCCGCGAGGCAGACTTAACGAGCTCCTACGAGCAGTACTTC,CASSREADLTSSYEQYF
TRBD1,TRBV7-9,once,TRBJ1-2,TGTGCCAGCAGCTTAGGACAGGGGGCGTCCTATGGCTACACCTTC,CASSLGQGASYGYTF
.,TRBV6-4,.,TRBJ2-1,TGTGCCAGCAGTTCTCTTTCTAGCAATGAGCAGTTCTTC,CASSSLSSNEQFF
.,TRBV30,.,TRBJ2-7,TGTGCCTGGACTAGTAGTCCCCTCTACGAGCAGTACTTC,CAWTSSPLYEQYF
TRBD1,TRBV2,few,TRBJ2-1,TGTGCCGCCCCCGACAGGGGCAGCGACAATGAGCAGTTCTTC,CAAPDRGSDNEQFF
.,TRBV27,once,TRBJ1-6,TGTGCCAGCAGTTTAGTAGGGGGACCCCTCCACTTT,CASSLVGGPLHF
TRBD1,TRBV2,few,TRBJ1-6,TGTGCCAGCACTCGGGACAGGGGTTATAATTCACCCCTCCACTTT,CASTRDRGYNSPLHF
.,TRBV5-1,.,TRBJ2-7,TGCGCCAGCAGCTTGTTAGGGGCAGTGATAACCTACGAGCAGTACTTC,CASSLLGAVITYEQYF
TRBD1,TRBV29-1,.,TRBJ2-7,TGCAGCGTCCTCCGGGACAGGGGGCCATACGAGCAGTACTTC,CSVLRDRGPYEQYF
TRBD1,TRBV4-3,once,TRBJ1-2,TGCGCCAGCAGCCAAGAAGAGACAGGGGGCCAGTTAGGCTACACCTTC,CASSQEETGGQLGYTF
TRBD1,TRBV6-1,.,TRBJ2-2,TGTGCCAGCAGTGACAGGGGACAGGCGAACACCGGGGAGCTGTTTTTT,CASSDRGQANTGELFF
.,TRBV9,.,TRBJ2-7,TGTGCCAAACCCCGAATAACAGGGAACTACGAGCAGTACTTC,CAKPRITGNYEQYF
.,TRBV19,.,TRBJ2-5,TGTGCCAGTAGTATCCCCACAGGCCCCCAAGAGACCCAGTACTTC,CASSIPTGPQETQYF
TRBD1,TRBV6-6,.,TRBJ1-5,TGTGCCAGCAGTCCTCTCCAGGGGGATAGCAATCAGCCCCAGAATTTT,CASSPLQGDSNQPQNF
TRBD1,TRBV6-5,.,TRBJ1-5,TGTGCCAGCAGTAAGACAGGGCTTAGCAATCAGCCCCAGCATTTT,CASSKTGLSNQPQHF
.,TRBV6-1,few,TRBJ1-2,TGTGCCAGCAGCCCGGACTCATACTATGGCTACACCTTC,CASSPDSYYGYTF
.,TRBV14,few,TRBJ1-2,TGTGCCAGCAGCCAAATTTCGACCGACAAGTATGGCTACACCTTC,CASSQISTDKYGYTF